The 13 T cell receptor beta chains listed next were all sequenced from one sample in a study of early T cells in non-severe SARS-CoV-2 infection. One entry per CDR3 protein, called by TCRdb with MiXCR from the 5' RACE reads. This table has about 70,000 distinct CDR3 sequences, more than 12% appearing once. Sequences were derived from whole blood, sampled at baseline. Receptor source: an adult who was a healthcare worker with PCR-confirmed SARS-CoV-2 infection or an uninfected control (not recorded which).

This clonotype appeared a few times. This chain uses TRBV27 with TRBJ1-2; 8 bases map to TRBD1. The V and J ends lost 1 base and 4 bases, in that order; junction bases with no gene match: 5. Germline assignment: CDR1 MNHEY and CDR2 SMNVEV (reference sequence). This CDR3 contains 15 residues. CDR3 coding DNA: TGTGCCAGCAGTTTATTGTACAGGGGGGGCTATGGCTACACCTTC. Encoded protein: CASSLLYRGGYGYTF.

This clonotype appeared many times. CDR3 protein: CASSSPRIAGHEQYF. The CDR3 coding sequence is TGTGCCAGTAGTAGCCCTCGGATAGCCGGTCACGAGCAGTACTTC. The rearrangement joins TRBV19 to TRBJ2-7, with D unclear. V shed 4 bases and J shed 5 bases, with 18 bases lying between them. Germline V gene data show CDR1 as LNHDA and CDR2 as SQIVND (reference sequence). This CDR3 region has 15 residues.

The chain uses TRBV28 and TRBJ2-1, with 8 bases aligning to TRBD1. The CDR3 covers 14 residues. After removal of 5 bases from V and 7 bases from J, the junction contained 7 bases not matched to a gene. Germline V CDR1 and CDR2: MDHEN, SYDVKM. The CDR3 spells CASSQQGGSNEQFF. DNA for the CDR3: TGTGCCAGCAGTCAACAGGGGGGTAGTAATGAGCAGTTCTTC.

This clonotype came up a few times. This sequence joins TRBV28 and TRBJ2-7; D unresolved. CDR3 length: 12 residues. The V end was cut by 11 bases, the J end by 6 bases, with 17 bases between. Germline CDR1 and CDR2: MDHEN and SYDVKM. The CDR3 sequence: CASTLGGAEQYF. In DNA form, the CDR3 reads TGTGCCTCCACGTTGGGCGGTGCCGAGCAGTACTTC.

This clonotype showed up just a few times. The gene calls are TRBV7-6 and TRBJ2-2; 8 bases fit TRBD2. This CDR3 is 15 amino acids long. V trimming: 4 bases; J trimming: 5 bases; junction bases outside the gene matches: 6. From germline, CDR1 is SGHVS and CDR2 FNYEAQ. The CDR3 reads CASSWVAGGTGELFF. The CDR3 DNA reads as TGTGCCAGCAGCTGGGTGGCGGGAGGAACCGGGGAGCTGTTTTTT.

This clonotype was seen at least ten times. J is TRBJ2-4 and V is TRBV6-2 or TRBV6-3; 11 bases align to TRBD2. The ends lost 5 bases at V and 0 bases at J; junction bases unmatched: 12. The CDR3 consists of 19 residues. The germline CDR1 and CDR2 sequences are MNHEY and SVGEGT. CDR3 bases: TGTGCCAGCAGTGCTCAACTAGCGGGGGACTGGGGAGCCAAAAACATTCAGTACTTC. It translates to CASSAQLAGDWGAKNIQYF.

There are many counts of this clonotype. V and J are TRBV7-2 and TRBJ2-7; tentative D call: TRBD2 (6 bases). The germline V and J ends were trimmed by 3 bases and 5 bases, with 17 bases remaining between them. Germline loops: CDR1 SGHTA, CDR2 FQGNSA. The CDR3 runs 15 residues. This CDR3 reads CASSLEGSRGHEQYF. CDR3 DNA: TGTGCCAGCAGCTTGGAGGGGTCAAGGGGCCACGAGCAGTACTTC.

This clonotype occurred many times. The gene calls are TRBV5-1 and TRBJ2-7; TRBD1 or TRBD2 may be the D gene (5 bases each). Per germline, CDR1 SGHRS and CDR2 YFSETQ. The CDR3 loop spans 14 amino acids. The V and J ends lost 7 bases and 6 bases respectively, with 20 bases between them. The CDR3 DNA follows: TGCGCCAGCCGCCCCACAGGTTTTGAGGGCGAGCAGTACTTC. Its protein product is CASRPTGFEGEQYF.

In DNA, the CDR3 is TGTGCCAGCAGTATATTTGAGAACACTGAAGCTTTCTTT. This encodes CASSIFENTEAFF. The chain links TRBV3-1 to TRBJ1-1; D not certain. Germline V gene sequence: CDR1 LGHDT, CDR2 YNNKEL (reference sequence). V gave up 6 bases and J gave up 1 base, with 9 bases separating them. The CDR3 consists of 13 residues.

This clonotype has a count of ten or more. This rearrangement joins TRBV20-1 to TRBJ1-1; no clear D gene. Trimming took 0 bases from V and 1 from J, leaving 9 bases between them. Germline V gene sequence: CDR1 DFQATT, CDR2 SNEGSKA (reference sequence). The CDR3 runs to 14 residues. Here the CDR3 DNA reads TGCAGTGCTAGAGATCCACACAGGAACACTGAAGCTTTCTTT. This sequence encodes CSARDPHRNTEAFF.

This clonotype occurred a few times. The chain joins TRBV10-1 to TRBJ2-5; tentatively, D is TRBD1 or TRBD2 (6 bases each). There are 15 residues in the CDR3. The V gene lost 2 bases and the J gene lost 5 bases, with 15 bases spanning the gap. Germline V gene sequence: CDR1 WNHNN, CDR2 SYGVQD (reference sequence). CDR3: CASSEGGGGLETQYF. The CDR3 nucleotides are TGCGCCAGCAGTGAGGGAGGGGGTGGCTTGGAGACCCAGTACTTC.

This clonotype was seen ten or more times. The V gene is TRBV4-2, the J gene TRBJ2-4; D ambiguous. CDR1 is LGHNA, CDR2 YNFKEQ, per germline. The CDR3 totals 14 residues. V was clipped by 1 base and J by 9 bases, with 13 bases between them. CDR3: CASSQGPGTSIQYF. For the CDR3, the DNA is TGTGCCAGCAGCCAAGGCCCGGGTACGAGCATTCAGTACTTC.

This clonotype was seen a few times. J is TRBJ2-3 and V is TRBV7-2, with TRBD1 identical over 9 bases. Germline V gene sequence: CDR1 SGHTA, CDR2 FQGNSA. V was pared by 6 bases and J by 7 bases, with 8 bases of the junction left unmatched. The CDR3 has 14 residues. The CDR3 region is CASSRDRGTNTQYF. The DNA for the CDR3 is TGTGCCAGCAGTCGCGACAGGGGGACAAATACGCAGTATTTT.